The clone carrying this TCR beta chain was seen only once. What it binds is unknown. This record belongs to a study of CD8 T cells in ankylosing spondylitis. The study's findings and limits: A TCR beta motif of under ten highly homologous variants seemed to mark ankylosing spondylitis blood. Reportedly, disease-linked clones are significantly enriched in ankylosing spondylitis patients' matched synovial fluid. In synovial fluid and blood from reactive arthritis, some motif variants were previously reported.

Quantitative 5'-RACE with molecular barcodes produced the TCR beta libraries. TCRdb reprocessed the 5' RACE reads with MiXCR, giving one entry per CDR3 protein. In the table there are approximately 340,000 distinct CDR3 sequences, about 14% of which are singletons. Trimming pared 4 bases from V and 2 bases from J, leaving 18 bases between. The CDR3 runs 15 residues. Germline CDR1 and CDR2: DFQATT and SNEGSKA (reference sequence). The clonotype comes from a male donor with ankylosing spondylitis or in good health (not recorded which). V gene TRBV20-1 combines with J gene TRBJ2-7; D ambiguous. Sequencing was carried out using blood, either unsorted or a sorted T cell fraction (not recorded which). CDR3 region: CSATESAALPYEQYF. As DNA, the CDR3 is TGCAGTGCTACCGAGTCGGCGGCTCTTCCCTACGAGCAGTACTTC.